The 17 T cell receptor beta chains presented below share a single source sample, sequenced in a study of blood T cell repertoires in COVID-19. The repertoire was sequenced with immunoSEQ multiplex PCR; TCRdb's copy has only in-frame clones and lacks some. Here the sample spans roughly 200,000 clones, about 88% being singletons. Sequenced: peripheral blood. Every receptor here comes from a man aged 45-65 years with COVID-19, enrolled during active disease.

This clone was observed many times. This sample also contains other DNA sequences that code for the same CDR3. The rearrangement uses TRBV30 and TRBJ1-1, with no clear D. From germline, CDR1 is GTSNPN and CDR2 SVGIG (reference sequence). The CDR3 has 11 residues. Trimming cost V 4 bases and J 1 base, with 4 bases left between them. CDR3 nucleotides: TGTGCCTGGATCCGGAACACTGAAGCTTTCTTT. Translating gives CAWIRNTEAFF. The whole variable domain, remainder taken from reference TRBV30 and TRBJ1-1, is SQTIHQWPATLVQPVGSPLSLECTVEGTSNPNLYWYRQAAGRGLQLLFYSVGIGQISSEVPQNLSASRPQDRQFILSSKKLLLSDSGFYLCAWIRNTEAFFGQGTRLTVV.

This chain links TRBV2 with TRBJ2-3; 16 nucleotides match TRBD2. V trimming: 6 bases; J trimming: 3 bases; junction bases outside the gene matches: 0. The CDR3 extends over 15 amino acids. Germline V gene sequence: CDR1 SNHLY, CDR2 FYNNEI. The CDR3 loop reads CASRGLAGGTDTQYF. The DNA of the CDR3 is TGTGCCAGCAGGGGACTAGCGGGAGGGACAGATACGCAGTATTTT.

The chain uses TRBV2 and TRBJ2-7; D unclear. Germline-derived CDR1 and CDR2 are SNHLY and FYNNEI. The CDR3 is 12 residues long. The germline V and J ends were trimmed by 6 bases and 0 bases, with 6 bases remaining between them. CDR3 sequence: CASSLSSYEQYF. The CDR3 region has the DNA TGTGCCAGCAGCCTCAGCTCCTACGAGCAGTACTTC. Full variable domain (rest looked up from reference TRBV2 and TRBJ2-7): EPEVTQTPSHQVTQMGQEVILRCVPISNHLYFYWYRQILGQKVEFLVSFYNNEISEKSEIFDDQFSVERPDGSNFTLKIRSTKLEDSAMYFCASSLSSYEQYFGPGTRLTVT.

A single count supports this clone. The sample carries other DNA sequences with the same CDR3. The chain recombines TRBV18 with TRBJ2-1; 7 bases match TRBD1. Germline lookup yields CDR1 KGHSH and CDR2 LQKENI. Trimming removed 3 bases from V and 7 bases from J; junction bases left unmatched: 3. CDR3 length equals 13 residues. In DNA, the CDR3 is TGTGCCAGCTCACCGGGACAGCTGAATGAGCAGTTCTTC. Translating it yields CASSPGQLNEQFF.

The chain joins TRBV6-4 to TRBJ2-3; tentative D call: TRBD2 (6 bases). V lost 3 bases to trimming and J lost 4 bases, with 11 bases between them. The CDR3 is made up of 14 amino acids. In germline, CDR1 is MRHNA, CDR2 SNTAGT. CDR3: CASSERDFADTQYF. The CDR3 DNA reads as TGTGCCAGCAGTGAACGGGACTTTGCAGATACGCAGTATTTT.

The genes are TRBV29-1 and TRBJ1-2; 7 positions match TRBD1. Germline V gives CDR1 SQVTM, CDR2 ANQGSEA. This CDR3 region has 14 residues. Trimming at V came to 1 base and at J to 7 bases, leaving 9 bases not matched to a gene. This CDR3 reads CSVEVTGVPFGYTF. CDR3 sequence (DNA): TGCAGCGTTGAAGTAACAGGGGTTCCGTTTGGCTACACCTTC.

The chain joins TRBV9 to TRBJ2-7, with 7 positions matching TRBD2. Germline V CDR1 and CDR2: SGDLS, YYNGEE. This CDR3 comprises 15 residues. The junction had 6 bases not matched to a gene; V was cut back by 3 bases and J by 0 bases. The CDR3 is CASSASGLSSYEQYF. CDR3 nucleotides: TGTGCCAGCAGCGCTAGCGGTTTAAGCTCCTACGAGCAGTACTTC. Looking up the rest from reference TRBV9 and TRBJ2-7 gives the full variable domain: DSGVTQTPKHLITATGQRVTLRCSPRSGDLSVYWYQQSLDQGLQFLIQYYNGEERAKGNILERFSAQQFPDLHSELNLSSLELGDSALYFCASSASGLSSYEQYFGPGTRLTVT.

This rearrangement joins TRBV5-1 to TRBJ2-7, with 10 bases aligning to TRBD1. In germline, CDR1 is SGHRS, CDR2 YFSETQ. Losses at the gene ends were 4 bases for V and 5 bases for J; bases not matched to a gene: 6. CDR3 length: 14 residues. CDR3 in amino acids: CASSKTGGGDEQYF. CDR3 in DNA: TGCGCCAGCAGCAAGACAGGGGGCGGTGACGAGCAGTACTTC. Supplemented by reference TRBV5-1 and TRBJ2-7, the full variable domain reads KAGVTQTPRYLIKTRGQQVTLSCSPISGHRSVSWYQQTPGQGLQFLFEYFSETQRNKGNFPGRFSGRQFSNSRSEMNVSTLELGDSALYLCASSKTGGGDEQYFGPGTRLTVT.

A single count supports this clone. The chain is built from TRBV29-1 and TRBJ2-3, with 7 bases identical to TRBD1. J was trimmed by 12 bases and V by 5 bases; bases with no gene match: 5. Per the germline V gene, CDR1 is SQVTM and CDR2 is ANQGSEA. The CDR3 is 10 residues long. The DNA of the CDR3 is TGCAGCGTTCGAGACAGGGAACAGTATTTT. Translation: CSVRDREQYF.

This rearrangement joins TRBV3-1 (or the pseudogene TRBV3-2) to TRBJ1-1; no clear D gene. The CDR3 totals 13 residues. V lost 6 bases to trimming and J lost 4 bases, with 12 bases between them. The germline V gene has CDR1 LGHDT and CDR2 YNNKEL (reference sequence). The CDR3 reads CASRVGGLTEAFF. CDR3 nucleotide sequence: TGTGCCAGCAGGGTTGGCGGGCTCACTGAAGCTTTCTTT.

CDR3 protein: CASSPRTGGYQPQHF. As DNA, the CDR3 is TGTGCCAGCAGTCCCCGGACAGGGGGCTATCAGCCCCAGCATTTT. The V gene is TRBV28, the J gene TRBJ1-5, with 11 positions matching TRBD1. Germline V gene data show CDR1 as MDHEN and CDR2 as SYDVKM. V gave up 5 bases and J gave up 5 bases; unmatched junction bases: 5. The CDR3 runs 15 residues.

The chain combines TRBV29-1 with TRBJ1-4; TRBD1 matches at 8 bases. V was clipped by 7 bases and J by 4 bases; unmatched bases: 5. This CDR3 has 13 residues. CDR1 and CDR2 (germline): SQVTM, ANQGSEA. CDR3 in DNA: TGCAGCGCACCCGGACAGGGTAATGAAAAACTGTTTTTT. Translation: CSAPGQGNEKLFF.

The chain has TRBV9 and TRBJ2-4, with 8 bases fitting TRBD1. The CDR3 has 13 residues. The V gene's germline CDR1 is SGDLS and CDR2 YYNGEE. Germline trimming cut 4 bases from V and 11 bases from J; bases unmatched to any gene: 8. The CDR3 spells CASSRDRRDVQYF. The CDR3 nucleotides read TGTGCCAGCAGCCGGGACAGGAGGGACGTTCAGTACTTC. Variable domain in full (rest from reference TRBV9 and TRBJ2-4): DSGVTQTPKHLITATGQRVTLRCSPRSGDLSVYWYQQSLDQGLQFLIQYYNGEERAKGNILERFSAQQFPDLHSELNLSSLELGDSALYFCASSRDRRDVQYFGAGTRLSVL.

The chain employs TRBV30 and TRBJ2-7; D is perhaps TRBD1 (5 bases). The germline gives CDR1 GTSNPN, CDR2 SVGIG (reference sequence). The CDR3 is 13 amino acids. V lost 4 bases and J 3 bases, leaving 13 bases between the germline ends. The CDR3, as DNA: TGTGCCTGGACACCGCACAGGAGCTACGAGCAGTACTTC. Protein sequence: CAWTPHRSYEQYF.

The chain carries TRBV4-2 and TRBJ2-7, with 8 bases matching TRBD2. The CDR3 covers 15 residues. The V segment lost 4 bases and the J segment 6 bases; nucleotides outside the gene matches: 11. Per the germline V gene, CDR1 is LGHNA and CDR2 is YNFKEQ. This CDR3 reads CASSRSGANPGEQYF. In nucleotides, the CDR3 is TGTGCCAGCAGCCGTAGCGGGGCTAACCCTGGCGAGCAGTACTTC.

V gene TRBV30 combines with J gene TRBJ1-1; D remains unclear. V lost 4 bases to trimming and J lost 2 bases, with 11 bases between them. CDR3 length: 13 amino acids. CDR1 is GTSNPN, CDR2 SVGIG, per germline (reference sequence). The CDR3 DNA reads TGTGCCTGGAAACCCCGGGATAACACTGAAGCTTTCTTT. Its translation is CAWKPRDNTEAFF.

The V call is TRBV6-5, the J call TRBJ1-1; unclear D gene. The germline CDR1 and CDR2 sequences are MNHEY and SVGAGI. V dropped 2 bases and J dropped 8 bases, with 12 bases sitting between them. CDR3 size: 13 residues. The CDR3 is CASSYGGGVEAFF. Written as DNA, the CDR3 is TGTGCCAGCAGTTACGGCGGCGGGGTAGAAGCTTTCTTT.